There are a few counts of the clone carrying this T cell receptor beta chain. The antigen remains unidentified. The CDR3 loop spans 11 amino acids. From germline, CDR1 is LGHDT and CDR2 YNNKEL (reference sequence). Deletions cut 7 bases from V and 10 bases from J, with 11 bases between. Amplification targeted TCR beta CDR3 regions from RNA transcripts. Using the HTBI primer set, a first-round RT-PCR was run on the TCR CDR3. TCRdb passed the multiplex PCR reads through MiXCR, listing each CDR3 protein once. The sample lists under 400,000 distinct CDR3 sequences; less than 20% were seen once. It was uncontrolled infection, other autoimmune disease, pregnancy or lactation that excluded patients. Extraction of PBMCs used 9 to 10 ml of fresh peripheral blood. This specimen belongs to a study of T cells in Graves' hyperthyroidism and ophthalmopathy. General study points: From stable hyperthyroidism, ophthalmopathy was set apart by a 13 V-J model.

Sequencing was performed on blood. The receptor was isolated from a woman aged 18-29 years with Graves' hyperthyroidism that later progressed to Graves' ophthalmopathy. This chain uses TRBV3-1 with TRBJ2-1, with D possibly being TRBD1 (6 bases). This chain's CDR3 is CASKAGDEQFF. The CDR3 DNA reads as TGTGCCAGCAAGGCAGGGGACGAGCAGTTCTTC.